This T cell receptor (beta chain) was recovered during a study of T-cell reconstitution after alpha-beta-depleted transplantation in children. The TCRbeta library was prepared with unique molecular identifiers. TCRdb fed the PCR reads into MiXCR, producing one record per CDR3 protein. The sample has around 450,000 distinct CDR3 sequences; 43% are singletons. V trimming: 9 bases; J trimming: 3 bases; junction bases outside the gene matches: 0. Germline V gives CDR1 WNHNN, CDR2 SYGVQD (reference sequence). CDR3 size: 12 residues. Sequenced material: PBMCs, taken before TCRalphabeta/CD19-depleted stem cell transplant. This rearrangement joins TRBV10-1 to TRBJ2-7; 12 bases agree with TRBD2. The receptor was derived from a girl aged 2 to 9 with aplastic anemia, due to receive a stem cell transplant. The DNA for the CDR3 is TGCGCCAGGGGACTAGCGGGCTACGAGCAGTACTTC. Its protein is CARGLAGYEQYF.